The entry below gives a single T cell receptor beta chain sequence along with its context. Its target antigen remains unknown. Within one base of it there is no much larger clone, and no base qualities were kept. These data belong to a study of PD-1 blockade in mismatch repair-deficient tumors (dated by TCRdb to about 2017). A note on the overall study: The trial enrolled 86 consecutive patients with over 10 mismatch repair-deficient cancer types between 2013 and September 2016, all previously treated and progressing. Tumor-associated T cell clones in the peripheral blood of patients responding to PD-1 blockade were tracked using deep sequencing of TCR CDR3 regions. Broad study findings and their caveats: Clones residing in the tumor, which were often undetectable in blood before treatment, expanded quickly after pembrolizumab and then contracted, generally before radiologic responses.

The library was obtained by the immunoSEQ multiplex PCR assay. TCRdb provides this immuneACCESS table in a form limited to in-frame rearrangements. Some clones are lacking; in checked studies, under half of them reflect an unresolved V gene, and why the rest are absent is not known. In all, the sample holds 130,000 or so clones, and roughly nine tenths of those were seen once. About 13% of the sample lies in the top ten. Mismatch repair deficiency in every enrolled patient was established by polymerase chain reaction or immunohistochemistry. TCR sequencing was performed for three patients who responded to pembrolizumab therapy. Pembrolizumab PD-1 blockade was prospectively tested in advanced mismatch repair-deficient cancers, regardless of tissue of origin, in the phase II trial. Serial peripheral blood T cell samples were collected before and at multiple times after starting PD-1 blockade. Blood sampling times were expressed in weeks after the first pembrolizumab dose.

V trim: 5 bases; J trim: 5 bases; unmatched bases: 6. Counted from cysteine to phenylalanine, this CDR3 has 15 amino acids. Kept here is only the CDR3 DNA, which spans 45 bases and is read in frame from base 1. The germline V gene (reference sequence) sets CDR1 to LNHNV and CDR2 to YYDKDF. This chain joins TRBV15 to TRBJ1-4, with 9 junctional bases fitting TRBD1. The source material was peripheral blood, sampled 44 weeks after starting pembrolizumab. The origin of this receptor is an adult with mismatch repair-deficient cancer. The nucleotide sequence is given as TGTGCCACCAGCGGGCGCGGGACAGGGAATGAAAAACTGTTTTTT. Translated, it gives CATSGRGTGNEKLFF.